This passage covers 27 T cell receptor beta chains from one sample sequenced in a study of blood T cells in healthy people across ages. Using a J-beta primer mix together with a sample-barcoded 5' primer, a second PCR was run for roughly 6 to 11 cycles. TCRdb processed the 5' RACE reads anew with MiXCR; each CDR3 protein has one entry. The profile covers 550,000 to 650,000 distinct CDR3 sequences, with approximately 30% appearing a single time and about a sixth taken by the ten largest. The sample consisted of blood. These receptors were taken from an elderly woman in good health.

The chain uses TRBV20-1 and TRBJ2-1; TRBD2 matches 11 bases. CDR3 length: 14 residues. The V gene's germline CDR1 is DFQATT and CDR2 SNEGSKA (reference sequence). V was clipped by 6 bases and J by 3 bases; unmatched bases: 4. In DNA, the CDR3 is TGCAGTGCCATGACTAGCGGGGTCTACAATGAGCAGTTCTTC. Translated: CSAMTSGVYNEQFF.

This clonotype was recorded at least ten times. CDR3: CASSLKRGGTGELFF. CDR3 nucleotide sequence: TGTGCCAGCAGCTTAAAGCGGGGGGGCACCGGGGAGCTGTTTTTT. V usage is TRBV7-2 and J usage is TRBJ2-2; 10 bases agree with TRBD2. Germline CDR1 reads SGHTA; CDR2 reads FQGNSA. The CDR3 consists of 15 residues. The V gene end was trimmed by 2 bases and the J gene end by 4 bases; junction bases not matched to a gene: 1.

This clonotype has ten or more counts. This rearrangement joins TRBV11-1 to TRBJ2-7; TRBD1 might be the D (6 bases). The CDR3 is made up of 16 amino acids. V lost 0 bases and J lost 2, with 14 bases in between. Germline values: CDR1 SGHAT, CDR2 FQDESV (reference sequence). The CDR3 coding sequence is TGTGCCAGCAGCTTAGCCACCACAGGGTGGGCCTACGAGCAGTACTTC. Translation gives CASSLATTGWAYEQYF. Looking up the rest from reference TRBV11-1 and TRBJ2-7 gives the full variable domain: EAEVAQSPRYKITEKSQAVAFWCDPISGHATLYWYRQILGQGPELLVQFQDESVVDDSQLPKDRFSAERLKGVDSTLKIQPAELGDSAMYLCASSLATTGWAYEQYFGPGTRLTVT.

This clonotype was seen a few times. The CDR3 nucleotides are TGTGCCAGCAGCGTCAGGGGGTGGGAGACCCAGTACTTC. It is translated as CASSVRGWETQYF. The chain has TRBV14 and TRBJ2-5; 7 bases are shared with TRBD1. There are 13 residues in the CDR3. The germline gives CDR1 SGHDN, CDR2 FVKESK. The J segment lost 5 bases and the V segment lost 5 bases, leaving 5 bases of the junction unmatched.

This clonotype was seen at least ten times. This chain connects TRBV10-3 to TRBJ1-1; D not resolved. V was clipped by 3 bases and J by 4 bases, with 15 bases between them. Germline assignment: CDR1 ENHRY and CDR2 SYGVKD. This CDR3 comprises 15 residues. The CDR3 DNA follows: TGTGCCATCAGTGAATCTGGGCGGCTGGGCACTGAAGCTTTCTTT. This sequence encodes CAISESGRLGTEAFF.

This clonotype was observed a handful of times. V gene TRBV18 combines with J gene TRBJ1-5; TRBD1 might be the D (6 bases). V was pared by 6 bases and J by 4 bases, with 16 bases between. This CDR3 region has 15 residues. The germline gives CDR1 KGHSH, CDR2 LQKENI. CDR3 in amino acids: CASSLAGGANQPQHF. For the CDR3, the DNA is TGTGCCAGCTCTCTCGCCGGGGGGGCTAATCAGCCCCAGCATTTT.

This clonotype was seen at least ten times. The J gene is TRBJ1-1, the V gene TRBV4-1; D is perhaps TRBD1 (5 bases). With 1 base removed from V and 5 bases from J, the gap between germline ends came to 11 bases. Germline CDR1 reads MGHRA; CDR2 reads YSYEKL. The CDR3 is 14 residues long. CDR3 bases: TGCGCCAGCAGCCAAGGGGACGGGCGGACTGAAGCTTTCTTT. Translation gives CASSQGDGRTEAFF.

Turning to this clonotype: This could be a read error, since a much larger clone is one nucleotide away. The V gene is TRBV12-3 or TRBV12-4, the J gene TRBJ2-3, with no clear D. CDR3 length: 13 amino acids. The CDR3 loop is CASSRWAADAQYF. The CDR3 DNA sequence: TGTGCCAGCAGTCGCTGGGCCGCAGATGCGCAGTATTTT.

The chain has TRBV5-1 and TRBJ2-7; a weak D match, TRBD2 (6 bases). CDR3 length: 18 residues. Germline CDR1 reads SGHRS; CDR2 reads YFSETQ. Deletions cut 0 bases from V and 1 base from J, with 20 bases between. The CDR3 nucleotides are TGCGCCAGCAGCTTGGGTCAGGGAGGAGTCATGGTATCCTACGAGCAGTACTTC. Protein: CASSLGQGGVMVSYEQYF.

With respect to this clonotype: This could be a read error, since a much larger clone is one nucleotide away. The gene calls are TRBV27 and TRBJ2-7; 8 nucleotides agree with TRBD2. The trim removed 6 bases at V and 12 bases at J, leaving 19 bases unmatched. CDR1 and CDR2 (germline): MNHEY, SMNVEV (reference sequence). The CDR3 sequence is 15 residues long. The CDR3 bases are TGTGCCAGCAGGCCACAACCCCCACTAGCGGAGACCCGGTACTTC. Translating gives CASRPQPPLAETRYF.

The chain couples TRBV5-1 to TRBJ2-2; 11 bases fit TRBD1. The germline V gene has CDR1 SGHRS and CDR2 YFSETQ. This CDR3 region has 18 residues. V gave up 1 base and J gave up 0 bases; unmatched junction bases: 5. In DNA form, the CDR3 reads TGCGCCAGCAGCTTGCCGGGACAGGGGGTAACGAACACCGGGGAGCTGTTTTTT. It translates to CASSLPGQGVTNTGELFF. The entire variable domain, with the rest obtained from reference TRBV5-1 and TRBJ2-2, is as follows: KAGVTQTPRYLIKTRGQQVTLSCSPISGHRSVSWYQQTPGQGLQFLFEYFSETQRNKGNFPGRFSGRQFSNSRSEMNVSTLELGDSALYLCASSLPGQGVTNTGELFFGEGSRLTVL.

This clonotype was seen a few times. A single base separates this from a much larger clone, so it may be a read error. The chain recombines TRBV20-1 with TRBJ2-7, with D unclear. Germline V gene sequence: CDR1 DFQATT, CDR2 SNEGSKA (reference sequence). This CDR3 comprises 12 residues. Trimming took 3 bases from V and 2 from J, leaving 8 bases between them. CDR3 coding DNA: TGCAGTGCTAGTAGGCCCACCTACGAGCAGTACTTC. Its translation is CSASRPTYEQYF.

The chain couples TRBV20-1 to TRBJ2-3; D gene unclear. The CDR3 runs 10 residues. Germline V gene data show CDR1 as DFQATT and CDR2 as SNEGSKA (reference sequence). V lost 7 bases and J 4 bases, leaving 6 bases between the germline ends. The CDR3: CSVYADTQYF. CDR3 nucleotides: TGCAGTGTGTACGCAGATACGCAGTATTTT.

This clonotype was observed a handful of times. The chain carries TRBV6-6 and TRBJ1-1, with D possibly matching TRBD1 (6 bases). Per germline, CDR1 MNHNY and CDR2 SVGAGI (reference sequence). Deletions cut 5 bases from V and 7 bases from J, with 14 bases between. The CDR3 sequence is 13 residues long. The CDR3 region is CASSPTGQLEAFF. Written as DNA, the CDR3 is TGTGCCAGCAGTCCTACTGGACAGCTTGAAGCTTTCTTT.

Points on this clonotype: This clone may be a read error of a much larger clone one base away. The chain uses TRBV6-1 and TRBJ2-1, with TRBD2 matching 9 bases. Germline CDR1 reads MNHNS; CDR2 reads SASEGT. The CDR3 runs 14 residues. The V segment lost 5 bases and the J segment 5 bases; nucleotides outside the gene matches: 4. The CDR3 nucleotides are TGTGCCAGCAGTCTAGCGGGGCTCCACAATGAGCAGTTCTTC. It is translated as CASSLAGLHNEQFF.

This clonotype was seen a few times. The chain combines TRBV7-9 with TRBJ2-5; 7 nucleotides align to TRBD1. After removal of 1 base from V and 1 base from J, the junction contained 6 bases not matched to a gene. From germline, CDR1 is SEHNR and CDR2 FQNEAQ (reference sequence). The CDR3 extends over 16 amino acids. This CDR3 is CASSLEGGMPQETQYF. CDR3 DNA: TGTGCCAGCAGCTTAGAAGGGGGCATGCCCCAAGAGACCCAGTACTTC.

This clonotype was detected ten times or more. The CDR3 spells CSADPVTRGGTQYF. The DNA of the CDR3 is TGCAGTGCAGACCCCGTTACACGGGGGGGGACCCAGTACTTC. This chain uses TRBV20-1 with TRBJ2-5; 8 bases align to TRBD2. The CDR3 covers 14 residues. Germline CDR1 DFQATT, CDR2 SNEGSKA (reference sequence). Germline trimming cut 6 bases from V and 7 bases from J; bases unmatched to any gene: 13.

The rearrangement links TRBV5-4 to TRBJ2-1; D is possibly TRBD2 (6 bases). This CDR3 contains 14 residues. V dropped 2 bases and J dropped 7 bases, with 13 bases sitting between them. Germline values: CDR1 SGHNT, CDR2 YYREEE (reference sequence). The CDR3 reads CASSFPGDRNEQFF. Written as DNA, the CDR3 is TGTGCCAGCAGCTTCCCGGGGGATCGGAATGAGCAGTTCTTC.

For this clonotype: Since a much larger clone is just one base distant, this may be a read error. CDR3 region: CAGSLSQAGYTF. In DNA form, the CDR3 reads TGTGCCGGCAGCTTATCGCAGGCGGGCTACACCTTC. The V call is TRBV7-2, the J call TRBJ1-2, with D unresolved. Germline V lookup: CDR1 SGHTA, CDR2 FQGNSA. This CDR3 contains 12 residues.

This clonotype was seen more than once but under ten times. With a much larger clone just one base away, this may be a read error. The CDR3 nucleotides read TGTGCCAGCAGCCAAGGACAGGGGGCGAACGATGAGCAGTTCTTC. It specifies CASSQGQGANDEQFF. V usage is TRBV7-3 and J usage is TRBJ2-1, with 11 bases aligning to TRBD1. V was clipped by 5 bases and J by 8 bases; unmatched bases: 8. The germline CDR1 and CDR2 sequences are SGHTA and FQGTGA. This CDR3 has 15 amino acids.

This clonotype was detected a few times. A much larger clone lies one base from this, so it may be a read error. The chain has TRBV20-1 and TRBJ2-5; 8 bases are a match to TRBD1. CDR3 length: 13 amino acids. The V and J ends lost 5 bases and 4 bases, in that order; junction bases with no gene match: 6. Germline assignment: CDR1 DFQATT and CDR2 SNEGSKA (reference sequence). The chain's CDR3 is CSAARTGRETQYF. DNA of the CDR3: TGCAGTGCTGCCCGGACAGGGAGAGAGACCCAGTACTTC.

V is TRBV20-1 and J is TRBJ2-7; 11 positions agree with TRBD2. Trimming took 3 bases from V and 4 from J; bases not matched to a gene: 11. The CDR3 runs to 16 residues. The germline V gene has CDR1 DFQATT and CDR2 SNEGSKA (reference sequence). CDR3 coding DNA: TGCAGTGCTAGGGGGTTTAGCGGGGGGGCGGAGTACGAGCAGTACTTC. This encodes CSARGFSGGAEYEQYF.

The chain uses TRBV10-3 and TRBJ2-5; D might be TRBD2 (5 bases). The closer fit of TRBJ2-7 to the DNA end suggests the J call may be wrong. CDR3 length equals 14 residues. Looked up from germline, CDR1 is ENHRY and CDR2 is SYGVKD. The CDR3 spells CAISGTVPGSEQYF. DNA of the CDR3: TGTGCCATCAGTGGGACTGTCCCGGGGTCCGAGCAGTACTTC.

This clonotype was seen repeatedly, ten times or more. V gene TRBV7-3 combines with J gene TRBJ2-1; a weak D match, TRBD2 (5 bases). Germline CDR1 is SGHTA and CDR2 is FQGTGA. The CDR3 has 16 amino acids. V gave up 2 bases and J gave up 0 bases, with 11 bases separating them. The CDR3 sequence is CASSLGSASSYNEQFF. The CDR3 DNA is TGTGCCAGCAGCTTAGGTAGCGCCAGCTCCTACAATGAGCAGTTCTTC.

In this sample, this clonotype turned up once. A much larger clone is a single base away; this may be a read error. The chain joins TRBV9 to TRBJ2-3; 7 bases are a match to TRBD2. Germline-derived CDR1 and CDR2 are SGDLS and YYNGEE. The CDR3 consists of 14 residues. Trimming at V came to 3 bases and at J to 7 bases, leaving 8 bases not matched to a gene. The CDR3 is CASSGASGAYTQYF. CDR3 nucleotides: TGTGCCAGCAGCGGAGCCAGCGGGGCCTATACGCAGTATTTT.

This clonotype was seen a few times. CDR3 sequence reads: CSARSGRNEKLFF. The CDR3, as DNA: TGCAGTGCTAGATCGGGCAGGAATGAAAAACTGTTTTTT. This rearrangement joins TRBV20-1 to TRBJ1-4, with unresolved D. This CDR3 has 13 residues. Deletions cut 2 bases from V and 5 bases from J, with 9 bases between. Germline CDR1 DFQATT, CDR2 SNEGSKA (reference sequence).

The table lists this clonotype with many counts. The chain has TRBV6-5 and TRBJ1-5; D may be TRBD1 (6 bases). From germline, CDR1 is MNHEY and CDR2 SVGAGI. The V end lost 8 bases, the J end lost 1 base, and 18 bases lay between the germline ends. The CDR3 sequence is 16 residues long. The CDR3 loop reads CASRRGGKLSNQPQHF. The CDR3 nucleotides read TGTGCCAGCCGTAGAGGGGGTAAATTGAGCAATCAGCCCCAGCATTTT.